This TCR beta chain was sequenced for a study of a mutant IDH1 vaccine in newly diagnosed glioma. On the study more broadly: Patients got their first vaccination 4-6 weeks after radiotherapy alone, or with temozolomide cycles. Patients had received radiotherapy, temozolomide, or both previously, most receiving both. Study-level points and caveats: Pseudoprogression appeared unlinked to shifts in leading peripheral T cell clonotypes.

Turning to this clone: The target antigen is unknown.

The time point denotes: week 23, last vaccination. What each vaccine dose contained was 300 ug of mutant IDH1 20-mer peptide, accompanied by topical imiquimod. Diagnosis in the donors showed new WHO grade 3 or 4 astrocytomas that were IDH1-mutant and ATRX-lost. Sequencing used immunoSEQ multiplex PCR; TCRdb keeps in-frame clones, though not all of them. The table includes roughly 74,000 clones, roughly 85% detected once. This TCR was recovered from a man aged 25 to 40 with glioma. Some clones in this sample may be carry-over from other donors' samples. Here the sequenced sample was PBMCs, taken from a glioma patient whose treatment included an IDH1 peptide vaccine.

DNA of the CDR3: TGTGCCAGCTCACCAACTCCAGGGGATGAAAAACTGTTTTTT. It yields the protein CASSPTPGDEKLFF. The chain links TRBV18 to TRBJ1-4; TRBD1 might be the D (6 bases). CDR3 length: 14 amino acids. The germline CDR1 and CDR2 sequences are KGHSH and LQKENI. V was clipped by 2 bases and J by 6 bases, with 10 bases between them.